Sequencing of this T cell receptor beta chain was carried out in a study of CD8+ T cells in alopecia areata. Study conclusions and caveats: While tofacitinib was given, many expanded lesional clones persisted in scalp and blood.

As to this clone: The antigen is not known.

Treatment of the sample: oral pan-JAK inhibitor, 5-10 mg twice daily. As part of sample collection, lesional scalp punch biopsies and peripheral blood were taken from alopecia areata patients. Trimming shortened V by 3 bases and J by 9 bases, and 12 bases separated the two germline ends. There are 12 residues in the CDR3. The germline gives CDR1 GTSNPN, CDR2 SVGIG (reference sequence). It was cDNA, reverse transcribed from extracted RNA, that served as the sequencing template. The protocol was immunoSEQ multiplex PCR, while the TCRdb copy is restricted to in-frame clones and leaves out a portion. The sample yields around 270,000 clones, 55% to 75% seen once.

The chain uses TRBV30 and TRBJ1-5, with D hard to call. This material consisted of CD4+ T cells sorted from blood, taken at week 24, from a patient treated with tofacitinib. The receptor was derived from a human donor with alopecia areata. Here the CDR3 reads CAWSRQLGPQHF. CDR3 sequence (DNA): TGTGCCTGGAGCCGTCAATTGGGGCCCCAGCATTTT.